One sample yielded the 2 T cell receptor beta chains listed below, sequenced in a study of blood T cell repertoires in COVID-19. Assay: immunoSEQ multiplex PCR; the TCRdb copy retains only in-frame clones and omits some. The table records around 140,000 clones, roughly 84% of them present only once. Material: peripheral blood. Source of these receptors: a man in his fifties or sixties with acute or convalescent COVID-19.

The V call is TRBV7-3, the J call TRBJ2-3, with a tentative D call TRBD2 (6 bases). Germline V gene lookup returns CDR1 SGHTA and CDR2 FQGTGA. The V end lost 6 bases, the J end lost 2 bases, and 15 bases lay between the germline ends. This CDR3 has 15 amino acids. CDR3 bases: TGTGCCAGCAGTTCCTTCGGGGGACTCACAGATACGCAGTATTTT. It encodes CASSSFGGLTDTQYF.

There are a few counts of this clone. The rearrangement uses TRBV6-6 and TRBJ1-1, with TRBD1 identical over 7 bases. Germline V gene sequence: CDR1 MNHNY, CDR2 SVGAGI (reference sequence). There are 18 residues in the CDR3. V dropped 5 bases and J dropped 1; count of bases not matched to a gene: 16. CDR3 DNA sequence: TGTGCCAGCAGTCACGCCGGGACAGTCACTAGATCGAACACTGAAGCTTTCTTT. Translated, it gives CASSHAGTVTRSNTEAFF.